This T cell receptor beta chain was sequenced during a study of preoperative IRX-2 immunotherapy in early breast cancer. The table came from immunoSEQ multiplex PCR; TCRdb's copy has only in-frame clones and leaves some out. The data contain 5,000 or so clones, roughly 70% of them seen just once; the ten biggest clones take up about 14%. The CDR3 sequence is 14 residues long. The V gene's germline CDR1 is MNHGY and CDR2 SAAAGT. The ends were cut back, 8 bases at V and 9 bases at J, with 23 bases in the middle. The treatment denotes: preoperative locoregional IRX-2 cytokine immunotherapy. Samples came from a phase Ib trial of preoperative locoregional IRX-2 cytokine immunotherapy.

The receptor was isolated from a human donor with breast cancer. The chain joins TRBV6-8 to TRBJ2-7; a weak D match, TRBD2 (6 bases). The sample here was tumor tissue, taken before IRX-2 immunotherapy. The CDR3 here is CASSPEGTPRGQYF. CDR3 in DNA: TGTGCCAGCTCCCCGGAGGGGACGCCCCGGGGGCAGTACTTC.